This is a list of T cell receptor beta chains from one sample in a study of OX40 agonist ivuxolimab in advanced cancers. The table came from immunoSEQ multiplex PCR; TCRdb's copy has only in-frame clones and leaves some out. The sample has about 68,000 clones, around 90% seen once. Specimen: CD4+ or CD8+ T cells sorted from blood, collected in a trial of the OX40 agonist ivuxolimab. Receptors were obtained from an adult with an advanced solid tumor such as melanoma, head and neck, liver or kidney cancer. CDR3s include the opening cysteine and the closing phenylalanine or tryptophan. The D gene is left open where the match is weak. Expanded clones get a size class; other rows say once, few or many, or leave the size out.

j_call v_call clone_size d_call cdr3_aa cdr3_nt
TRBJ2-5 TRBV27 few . CASLPQGGETQYF TGTGCCAGCCTCCCTCAGGGGGGGGAGACCCAGTACTTC
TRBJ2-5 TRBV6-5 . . CASSYPTKVGETQYF TGTGCCAGCAGTTACCCTACTAAGGTAGGAGAGACCCAGTACTTC
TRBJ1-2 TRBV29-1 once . CSVGHDPRDLIYGYTF TGCAGCGTTGGCCACGATCCCAGGGATCTAATCTATGGCTACACCTTC
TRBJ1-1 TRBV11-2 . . CASSFGGLNTEAFF TGTGCCAGCAGCTTCGGCGGGTTGAACACTGAAGCTTTCTTT
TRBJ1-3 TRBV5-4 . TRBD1 CASSQGDRGFGNTIYF TGTGCCAGCAGCCAGGGGGACAGGGGTTTTGGAAACACCATATATTTT
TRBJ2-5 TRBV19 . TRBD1 CASRWTGGQETQYF TGTGCCAGTAGATGGACAGGAGGCCAAGAGACCCAGTACTTC
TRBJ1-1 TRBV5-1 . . CASSAQVVNTEAFF TGCGCCAGCAGCGCGCAGGTTGTTAACACTGAAGCTTTCTTT
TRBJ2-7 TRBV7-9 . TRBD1 CASSFGTGGEQYF TGTGCCAGCAGCTTCGGGACAGGGGGAGAGCAGTACTTC
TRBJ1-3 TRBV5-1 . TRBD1 CASNRGTGDGNTIYF TGCGCCAGCAACCGCGGGACAGGCGACGGAAACACCATATATTTT
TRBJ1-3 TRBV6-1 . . CASILNSGNTIYF TGTGCCAGTATCTTGAACTCTGGAAACACCATATATTTT
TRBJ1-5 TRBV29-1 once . CSVLTGNSNQPQHF TGCAGCGTGCTTACAGGAAATAGCAATCAGCCCCAGCATTTT
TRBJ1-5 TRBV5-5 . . CASSLAGVQPQHF TGTGCCAGCAGCTTGGCAGGAGTCCAGCCCCAGCATTTT
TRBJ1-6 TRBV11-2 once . CASSANRNNSPLHF TGTGCCAGCAGCGCCAACAGGAATAATTCACCCCTCCACTTT
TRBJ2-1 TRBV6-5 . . CASSSQRLANTNEQFF TGTGCCAGCAGTTCCCAAAGGCTAGCTAATACCAATGAGCAGTTCTTC
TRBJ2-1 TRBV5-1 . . CASSLRVLTPSYNEQFF TGCGCCAGCAGCTTGAGGGTTCTAACACCTTCCTACAATGAGCAGTTCTTC
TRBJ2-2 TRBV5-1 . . CASSLESGFGELFF TGCGCCAGCAGCTTGGAATCGGGTTTCGGGGAGCTGTTTTTT
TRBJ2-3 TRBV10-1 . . CASSPGTESTDTQYF TGCGCCAGCAGTCCCGGGACGGAAAGCACAGATACGCAGTATTTT
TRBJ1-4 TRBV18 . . CASSLVQGGEATNEKLFF TGTGCCAGCTCACTGGTACAGGGAGGTGAAGCAACTAATGAAAAACTGTTTTTT
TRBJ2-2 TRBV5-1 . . CASSFSSDTGELFF TGCGCCAGCAGCTTTTCTAGCGATACCGGGGAGCTGTTTTTT
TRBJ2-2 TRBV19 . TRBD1 CASSFRDRGTGELFF TGTGCCAGTAGTTTCCGGGACAGGGGCACCGGGGAGCTGTTTTTT
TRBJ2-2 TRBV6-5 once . CASSYRDIGGTGELFF TGTGCCAGCAGTTACCGGGACATAGGAGGGACCGGGGAGCTGTTTTTT
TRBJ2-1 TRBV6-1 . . CASSLGRGSYNEQFF TGTGCCAGCAGTCTAGGGCGGGGCTCCTACAATGAGCAGTTCTTC
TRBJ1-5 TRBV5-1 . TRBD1 CASREGAGQPQHF TGCGCCAGCAGGGAGGGGGCGGGTCAGCCCCAGCATTTT
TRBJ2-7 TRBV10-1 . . CASSESGSYEQYF TGCGCCAGCAGTGAGTCGGGGTCCTACGAGCAGTACTTC
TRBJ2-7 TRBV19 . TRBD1 CASRGTGTYEQYF TGTGCCAGTAGGGGGACAGGAACCTACGAGCAGTACTTC
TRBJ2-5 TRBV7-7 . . CASSFASTETQYF TGTGCCAGCAGCTTTGCTAGCACCGAGACCCAGTACTTC
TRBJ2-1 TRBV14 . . CASSQIAGTSNHEQFF TGTGCCAGCAGCCAGATCGCCGGGACCAGTAATCATGAGCAGTTCTTC
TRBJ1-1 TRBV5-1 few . CASSQGPINTEAFF TGCGCCAGCAGCCAGGGGCCCATCAACACTGAAGCTTTCTTT
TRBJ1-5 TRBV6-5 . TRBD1 CASSYDRETQPQHF TGTGCCAGCAGCTACGACAGGGAAACCCAGCCCCAGCATTTT
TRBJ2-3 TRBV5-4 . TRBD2 CASTTSGRVSDTQYF TGTGCCAGCACGACTAGCGGGAGGGTTTCAGATACGCAGTATTTT
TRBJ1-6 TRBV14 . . CASSQGVVAGWNSPLHF TGTGCCAGCAGCCAAGGAGTAGTGGCAGGGTGGAATTCACCCCTCCACTTT
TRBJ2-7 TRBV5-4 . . CASSHSGGRYEQYF TGTGCCAGCAGCCATAGCGGAGGGCGCTACGAGCAGTACTTC
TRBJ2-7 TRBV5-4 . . CASSQGGGGRSYEQYF TGTGCCAGCAGCCAGGGCGGAGGGGGGAGGTCCTACGAGCAGTACTTC
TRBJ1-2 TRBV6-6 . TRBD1 CASSGDRTYGYTF TGTGCCAGCAGTGGGGACAGGACATATGGCTACACCTTC
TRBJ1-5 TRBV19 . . CASSILGNQPQHF TGTGCCAGTAGTATCCTGGGCAATCAGCCCCAGCATTTT
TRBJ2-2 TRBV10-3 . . CAISERAANTGELFF TGTGCCATCAGTGAAAGGGCCGCGAACACCGGGGAGCTGTTTTTT
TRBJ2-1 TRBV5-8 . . CASSPRGTERRQFF TGTGCCAGCAGCCCCCGGGGGACGGAAAGGAGGCAGTTCTTC
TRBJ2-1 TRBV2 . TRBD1 CASLSQAGGGFPEQFF TGTGCCAGCCTATCTCAGGCAGGGGGTGGATTCCCTGAGCAGTTCTTC
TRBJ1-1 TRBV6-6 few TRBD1 CASSYAGQPYTEAFF TGTGCCAGCAGTTACGCGGGACAGCCTTACACTGAAGCTTTCTTT
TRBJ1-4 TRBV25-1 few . CASSEEGPLYEKLFF TGTGCCAGCAGTGAAGAGGGCCCGCTGTATGAAAAACTGTTTTTT